This TCR beta chain derives from a study of cytomegalovirus exposure and HLA in healthy donors. There are 15 residues in the CDR3. V lost 6 bases to trimming and J lost 4 bases; unmatched junction nucleotides: 3. Germline V gives CDR1 SNHLY, CDR2 FYNNEI. Likely unrecorded immune exposures existed in these nominally healthy donors. This clone was observed once. Researchers ran the PCR with 60 Vbeta and 13 Jbeta primers. The protocol was immunoSEQ multiplex PCR, while the TCRdb copy is restricted to in-frame clones and leaves out a portion. The profile shows roughly 110,000 clones, 75% of them singletons.

This clonotype originated in a man aged 40-55 years in good health and CMV-seronegative. This sequence joins TRBV2 and TRBJ2-2, with 12 bases matching TRBD2. Sequenced material: PBMCs. CDR3 nucleotide sequence: TGTGCCAGCAGCCCACTAGCGGGGGGCACCGGGGAGCTGTTTTTT. Translated: CASSPLAGGTGELFF.